This TCR beta chain originates from a study of PD-1 blockade in mismatch repair-deficient tumors. Specified time point: approximately 11-day in vitro stimulation with candidate neoantigen peptide 3. All patients were mismatch repair deficient, assessed by either PCR or immunohistochemistry. An identically run culture lacking peptide was the fold-change baseline. CDR3 length: 13 amino acids. V lost 4 bases and J lost 4, with 10 bases in between. In germline, CDR1 is SGHNT, CDR2 YENEEA. Repertoires were generated with immunoSEQ multiplex PCR, while TCRdb's copy carries only in-frame clones and drops some. The sample comprises over 9,000 clones, 90% to 95% of which are singletons, and around 9.7% rests with the top ten. Overall study results and limits: After pembrolizumab, tumor-resident clones rose rapidly, then generally contracted before radiologic responses. About 4.5% of the 142 peptide-expanded blood TCRs were also found in tumor.

Of note for this clone: Its antigen is as yet unknown.

This material consisted of cells cultured in vitro, taken from a patient treated with pembrolizumab. The source is an adult with mismatch repair-deficient cancer. The rearrangement links TRBV11-3 to TRBJ1-1; no definite D call. CDR3 DNA sequence: TGTGCCAGCAGCTCCCCTTGGAGCACTGAAGCTTTCTTT. Amino acids: CASSSPWSTEAFF. Drawing the rest from reference TRBV11-3 and TRBJ1-1, the complete variable domain is EAGVVQSPRYKIIEKKQPVAFWCNPISGHNTLYWYLQNLGQGPELLIRYENEEAVDDSQLPKDRFSAERLKGVDSTLKIQPAELGDSAVYLCASSSPWSTEAFFGQGTRLTVV.